These T cell receptor beta chains were read from a single sample in a study of metastatic and nonmetastatic thyroid tumors. TCRdb re-processed the PCR reads through MiXCR. The table lists about 33,000 clones, 15% to 20% of them singletons, with around an eighth in the top ten. Input material: blood. The receptors stem from a male donor with papillary thyroid cancer or a benign thyroid nodule (not recorded which). Some clones in this sample may be carry-over from other donors' samples. Each CDR3 is given with its conserved first and last residue. D genes are given only for firm matches. Part of the rows lack a size; the others show once, few, many or a class for expanded clones.

CDR3 protein: CASRFRDSSYEQYF; CDR3 DNA: TGTGCCAGCAGGTTCCGGGACAGCTCCTACGAGCAGTACTTC; V gene: TRBV28; D gene: TRBD1; clone size: -; CDR3 length: 14; J gene: TRBJ2-7
CDR3 protein: CASSERDRVLMNTEAFF; CDR3 DNA: TGCGCTAGCAGTGAGAGGGACAGAGTACTCATGAACACTGAAGCTTTCTTT; V gene: TRBV10-2; D gene: TRBD1; clone size: few; CDR3 length: 17; J gene: TRBJ1-1
CDR3 protein: CASTFGRGETDEQYF; CDR3 DNA: TGTGCCAGCACATTTGGGCGGGGGGAAACCGACGAGCAGTACTTC; V gene: TRBV6-1; D gene: TRBD2; clone size: medium-sized; CDR3 length: 15; J gene: TRBJ2-7
CDR3 protein: CASSQGNHSPLHF; CDR3 DNA: TGCGCCAGCAGCCAAGGAAACCATTCACCCCTCCACTTT; V gene: TRBV4-1; D gene: -; clone size: many; CDR3 length: 13; J gene: TRBJ1-6
CDR3 protein: CASSFSRGYGYGYTF; CDR3 DNA: TGTGCCAGCAGCTTCTCCAGGGGCTATGGCTATGGCTACACCTTC; V gene: TRBV7-2; D gene: -; clone size: -; CDR3 length: 15; J gene: TRBJ1-2
CDR3 protein: CSAIRVRPGSYEQYF; CDR3 DNA: TGCAGTGCTATTAGGGTCCGCCCGGGGTCGTACGAGCAGTACTTC; V gene: TRBV20-1; D gene: -; clone size: -; CDR3 length: 15; J gene: TRBJ2-7
CDR3 protein: CAWSPPGLPHQEQYF; CDR3 DNA: TGTGCCTGGAGTCCTCCGGGACTACCGCATCAGGAGCAGTACTTC; V gene: TRBV30; D gene: TRBD2; clone size: -; CDR3 length: 15; J gene: TRBJ2-7
CDR3 protein: CASSQDPTSSTYNEQFF; CDR3 DNA: TGTGCCAGCAGCCAAGATCCGACTAGCAGTACCTACAATGAGCAGTTCTTC; V gene: TRBV3-1; D gene: TRBD2; clone size: many; CDR3 length: 17; J gene: TRBJ2-1
CDR3 protein: CASSVGSSYEQYF; CDR3 DNA: TGTGCCAGCAGTGTCGGGAGCTCCTACGAGCAGTACTTC; V gene: TRBV12-3/TRBV12-4; D gene: -; clone size: medium-sized; CDR3 length: 13; J gene: TRBJ2-7
CDR3 protein: CASSLDSYSTQQYF; CDR3 DNA: TGCGCCAGCAGCTTGGACAGCTATTCTACGCAGCAGTACTTC; V gene: TRBV5-1; D gene: -; clone size: -; CDR3 length: 14; J gene: TRBJ2-7
CDR3 protein: CASRRGTANYGYTF; CDR3 DNA: TGTGCCAGCAGGCGGGGGACAGCTAACTATGGCTACACCTTC; V gene: TRBV12-3/TRBV12-4; D gene: TRBD1; clone size: medium-sized; CDR3 length: 14; J gene: TRBJ1-2
CDR3 protein: CASSLRSTGGGYGYTF; CDR3 DNA: TGTGCCAGCAGCTTAAGGTCGACAGGGGGAGGCTATGGCTACACCTTC; V gene: TRBV11-1; D gene: TRBD1; clone size: many; CDR3 length: 16; J gene: TRBJ1-2
CDR3 protein: CASSLYWLAGGPHEQYF; CDR3 DNA: TGTGCCAGCAGCTTATATTGGCTGGCGGGAGGGCCCCACGAGCAGTACTTC; V gene: TRBV11-1; D gene: TRBD2; clone size: -; CDR3 length: 17; J gene: TRBJ2-7
CDR3 protein: CASSLSDRLAGNTIYF; CDR3 DNA: TGCGCCAGCAGCTTGAGTGACAGGTTGGCTGGAAACACCATATATTTT; V gene: TRBV5-1; D gene: -; clone size: once; CDR3 length: 16; J gene: TRBJ1-3